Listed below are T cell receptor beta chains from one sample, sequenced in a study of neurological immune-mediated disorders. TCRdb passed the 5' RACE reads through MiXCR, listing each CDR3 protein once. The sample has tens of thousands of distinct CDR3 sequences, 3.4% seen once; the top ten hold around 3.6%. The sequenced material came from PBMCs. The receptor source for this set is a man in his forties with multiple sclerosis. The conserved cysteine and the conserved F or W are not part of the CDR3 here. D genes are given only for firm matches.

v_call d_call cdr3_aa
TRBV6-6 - ASSYRGGTHSNQPQH
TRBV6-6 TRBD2 ASSYTQAGSSYEQY
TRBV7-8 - ASSPADTQY
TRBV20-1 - SARDMITGNTGELF
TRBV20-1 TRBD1 SALRGRDYNSPLH
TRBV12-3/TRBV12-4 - ASRSTGTPRETQY
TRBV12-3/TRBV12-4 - ASSLAGLNEKLF
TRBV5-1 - ASSLGTYYGYT
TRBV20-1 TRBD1 SAKDRRNYNEQF
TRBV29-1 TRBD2 SVGGGPQGTGELF
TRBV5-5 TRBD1 ASSLGNPGQAGDNEQF
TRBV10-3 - AISAEGVGYYNEQF
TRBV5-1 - ASRLQGNTGELF
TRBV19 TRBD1 ASTIPGQGNSPLH
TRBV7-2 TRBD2 ASSAGTSGSGEQF
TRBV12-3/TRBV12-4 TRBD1 ASRVGQGFSYEQY
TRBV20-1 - SARAPRDSPLH
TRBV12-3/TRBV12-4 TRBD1 ASRGTGRYGYT
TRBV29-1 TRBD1 SGRQGANTGELF
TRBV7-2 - ASSSLDPGRPQH
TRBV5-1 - ASSLESQAEAF
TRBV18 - ASSPPSRSNTGELF
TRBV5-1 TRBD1 ASSRWDRGRPDTQY
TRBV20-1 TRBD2 SAHGLAGDTQY
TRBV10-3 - AIMVEETQY
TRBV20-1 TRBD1 SARALGQGLHEQY
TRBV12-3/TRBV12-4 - ASSLDFYNEQF
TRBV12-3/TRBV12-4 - ASSPEEYNEQF
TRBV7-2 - ASSEVAGLNQPQH
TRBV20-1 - SAAHREGYQPQH
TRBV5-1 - ASSPVHGGKRNTEAF
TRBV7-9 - ASSTGTPTIRTEAF
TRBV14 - ASSPSLGASTEAF
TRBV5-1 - ASSLEAGPIRGTQY
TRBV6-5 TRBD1 ASSLDRGNTIY
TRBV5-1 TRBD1 ASRTGTANNEQF
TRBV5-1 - ASSLARGFSTDTQY
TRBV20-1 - SARADPYEQY
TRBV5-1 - ASSLIRSYNSTLN